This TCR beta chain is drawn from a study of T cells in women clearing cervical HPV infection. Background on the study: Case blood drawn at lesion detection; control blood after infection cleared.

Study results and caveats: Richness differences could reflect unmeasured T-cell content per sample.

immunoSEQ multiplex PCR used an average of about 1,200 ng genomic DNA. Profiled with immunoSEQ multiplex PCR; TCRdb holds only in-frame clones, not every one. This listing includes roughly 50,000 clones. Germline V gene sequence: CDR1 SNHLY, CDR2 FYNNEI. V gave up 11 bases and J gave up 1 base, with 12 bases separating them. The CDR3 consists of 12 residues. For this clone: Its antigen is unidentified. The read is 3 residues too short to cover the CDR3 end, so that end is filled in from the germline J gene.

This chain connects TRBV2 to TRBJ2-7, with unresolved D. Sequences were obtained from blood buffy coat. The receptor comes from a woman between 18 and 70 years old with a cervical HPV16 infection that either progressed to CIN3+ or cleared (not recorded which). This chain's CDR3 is CADGQESYEQYF. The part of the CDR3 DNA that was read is TGTGCCGACGGCCAGGAGTCCTACGAG.